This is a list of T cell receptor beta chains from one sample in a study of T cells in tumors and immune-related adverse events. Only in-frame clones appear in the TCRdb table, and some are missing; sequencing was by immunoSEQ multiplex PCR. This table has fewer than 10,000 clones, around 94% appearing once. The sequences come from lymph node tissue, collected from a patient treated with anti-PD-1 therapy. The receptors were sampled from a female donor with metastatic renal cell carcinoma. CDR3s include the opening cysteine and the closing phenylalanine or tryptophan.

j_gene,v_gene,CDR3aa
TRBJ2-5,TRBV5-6,CASSWTNQETQYF
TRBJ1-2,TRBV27,CASSAQVLYGYTF
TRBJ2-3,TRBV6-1,CASSEFLGKIDTQYF
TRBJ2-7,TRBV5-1,CASSLTGGEQYF
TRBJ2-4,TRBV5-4,CASSLVGGASAKNIQYF
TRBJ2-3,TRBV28,CASSQFELNTDTQYF
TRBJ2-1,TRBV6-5,CASSQGGDEQFF
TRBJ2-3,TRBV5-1,CASSPETSTDTQYF
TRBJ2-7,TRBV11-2,CASSGTGREQYF
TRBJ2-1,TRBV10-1,CASSESTGTQGERFF
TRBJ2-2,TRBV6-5,CASSPWDSFTGELFF
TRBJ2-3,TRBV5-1,CASSLKLAGGASDTQYF
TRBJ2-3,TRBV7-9,CASIATGGITDTQYF
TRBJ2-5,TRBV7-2,CASSPPAFRETQYF
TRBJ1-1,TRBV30,CAWAPFGGAFIKENTEAFF
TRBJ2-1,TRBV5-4,CASSLGQGVDWSYNEQFF
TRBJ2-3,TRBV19,CASSRNPSTDTQYF
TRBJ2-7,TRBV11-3,CASSFRDGIVRQYF
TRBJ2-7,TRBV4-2,CASSLGQGVSYEQYF
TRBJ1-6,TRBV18,CASSPGQGSSPLHF
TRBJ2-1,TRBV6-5,CASTRGGLGNNEQFF
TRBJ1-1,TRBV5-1,CASSLETSTPWGGSAFF
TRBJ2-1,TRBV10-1,CASKSGGAFEQFF
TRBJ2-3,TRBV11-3,CASRLGPATDTQYF
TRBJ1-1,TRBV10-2,CASRVGGTEAFF
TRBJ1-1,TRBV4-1,CASSQDRGRVNTEAFF
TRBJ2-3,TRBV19,CASSIGTGGFTDTQYF
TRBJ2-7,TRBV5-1,CASGAESSGGSGEQYF
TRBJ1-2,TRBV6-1,CATQTRVLYGYTF
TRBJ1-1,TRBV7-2,CASGYPGLRSTEAFF
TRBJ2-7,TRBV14,CASSQGTRLGEQYF
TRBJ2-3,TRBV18,CASSPGVLDTQYF
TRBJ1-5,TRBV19,CASSTYREQHF
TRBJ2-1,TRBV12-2,CASRIRGREQFF
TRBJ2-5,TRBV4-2,CASSQVSGEDQETQYF
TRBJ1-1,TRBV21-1,CASSEALATIRTEAFF
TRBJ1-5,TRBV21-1,CASSKVKGTGINQPQHF
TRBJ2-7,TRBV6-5,CASGGVLGEQYF
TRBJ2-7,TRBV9,CASSPSGHFSYEQYF
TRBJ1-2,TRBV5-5,CASSLSQDRTGGGYTF
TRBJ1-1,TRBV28,CASSLMGPNTEAFF
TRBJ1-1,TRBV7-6,CASTPFTGALNTEAFF
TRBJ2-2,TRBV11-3,CASSTYIVTGVNTGELFF
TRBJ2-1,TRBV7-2,CASSLITGGPDEQFF
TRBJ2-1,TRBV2,CASYLGLAGGNEQFF
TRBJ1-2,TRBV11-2,CASSYLPGQGTNYGYTF
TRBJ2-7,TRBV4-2,CASSQDTLAGAKTYEQYF
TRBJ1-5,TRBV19,CATLPKAARGNQPQHF
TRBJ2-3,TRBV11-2,CASSLGTSGGTQYF
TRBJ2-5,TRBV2,CASSDEQVGETQYF
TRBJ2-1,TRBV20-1,CSASDNYEQFF
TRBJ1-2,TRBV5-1,CASSLMQGWGYTF
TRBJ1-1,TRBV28,CASRNPGQYTEAFF
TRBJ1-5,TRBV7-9,CASSLYGNQPQHF
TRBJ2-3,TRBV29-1,CSVVAGQRTDTQYF
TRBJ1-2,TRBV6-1,CASSAWTGANYGYTF
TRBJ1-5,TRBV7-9,CASSPGVAQGSNQPQHF
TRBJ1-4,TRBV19,CASSPGSATNEKLFF
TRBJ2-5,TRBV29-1,CSVEGTRYQETQYF